Below, one T cell receptor (beta chain) is given with its context. Its antigen is unknown. These data originate in a study of cytomegalovirus exposure and HLA in healthy donors. Findings and limits, study-wide: Apart from CMV serostatus, no immune exposure information was available.

With 5 bases clipped from V and 5 bases from J, the junction kept 4 bases outside the gene matches. The CDR3 extends over 15 amino acids. Germline V gene sequence: CDR1 SGHTA, CDR2 FQGNSA. It was with 60 Vbeta and 13 Jbeta primers that the PCR ran. As originally analysed: An analysis performed later counted 60 million to 90 million unique TCR beta chains (roughly 9.9 million of them shared). Using immunoSEQ multiplex PCR, the repertoire was profiled, and TCRdb retains in-frame clones only, with some absent. That table supplies the V and J calls and clone size; D and trimming were determined from the DNA. This sample has under 150,000 clones; roughly 60% occur once, and the top ten carry 2% to 2.5%.

This rearrangement joins TRBV7-2 to TRBJ2-5; TRBD2 matches 14 bases. This TCR was recovered from a woman in her thirties or forties in good health and CMV-seronegative. Input material: PBMCs. Here the CDR3 reads CASSRRTSGGETQYF. Here the CDR3 DNA reads TGTGCCAGCAGCCGTAGGACTAGCGGGGGGGAGACCCAGTACTTC. Looking up the rest from reference TRBV7-2 and TRBJ2-5 gives the full variable domain: GAGVSQSPSNKVTEKGKDVELRCDPISGHTALYWYRQSLGQGLEFLIYFQGNSAPDKSGLPSDRFSAERTGGSVSTLTIQRTQQEDSAVYLCASSRRTSGGETQYFGPGTRLLVL.